This T cell receptor beta chain was sequenced in a study of blood T cell repertoires in COVID-19. Background on the study: Both acute and convalescent COVID-19 samples were obtained from the United States, Italy and Spain. T cells, B-cell-depleted T cells, or PBMCs supplied cDNA or gDNA.

The CDR3 sequence is 14 residues long. Germline CDR1 reads MDHEN; CDR2 reads SYDVKM. The germline V and J ends were trimmed by 3 bases and 1 base, with 10 bases remaining between them. Original processing methods: Amplification from reference gene primers served as the basis for estimated nucleated cell counts. TCRdb keeps only in-frame clones here, not all; method: immunoSEQ multiplex PCR. That table furnishes V, J and clone size, whereas the DNA furnished D and trimming. This sample has 87,000 or so clones, with around 83% found just once. The sequenced sample consisted of peripheral blood. The receptor comes from a woman aged 80 or over in a cohort sampled during active or convalescent COVID-19. The chain employs TRBV28 and TRBJ2-7, with D perhaps matching TRBD1 (6 bases). The CDR3 is CASSFPDRSYEQYF. In DNA, the CDR3 is TGTGCCAGCAGTTTTCCCGACAGGTCCTACGAGCAGTACTTC.